A selection of T cell receptor beta chains follows, all from one sample in a study of blood T cell repertoires in COVID-19. The method was immunoSEQ multiplex PCR; TCRdb's version includes in-frame clones alone and lacks a portion of them. The sample holds approximately 670,000 clones, 80% to 90% seen once. The material sequenced was peripheral blood. Receptor source: a young woman with acute or convalescent COVID-19. Both conserved end residues are part of each CDR3. Fields, in order: J gene, D gene, V gene, CDR3 length, clone size, CDR3 protein, CDR3 DNA. The D gene is left open where the match is weak. Not every row has a clone size; where given, it reads once, few, many or a size class.

J gene: TRBJ2-5; D gene: .; V gene: TRBV11-2; CDR3 length: 14; clone size: once; CDR3 protein: CASSLQSDQETQYF; CDR3 DNA: TGTGCCAGCAGCTTACAGTCCGACCAAGAGACCCAGTACTTC
J gene: TRBJ1-1; D gene: .; V gene: TRBV5-8; CDR3 length: 16; clone size: .; CDR3 protein: CASSGRWGKAPTEAFF; CDR3 DNA: TGTGCCAGCAGCGGGAGGTGGGGCAAGGCCCCCACTGAAGCTTTCTTT
J gene: TRBJ1-1; D gene: .; V gene: TRBV7-9; CDR3 length: 14; clone size: .; CDR3 protein: CASSAHREWTEAFF; CDR3 DNA: TGTGCCAGCAGCGCCCACAGGGAATGGACTGAAGCTTTCTTT
J gene: TRBJ1-2; D gene: .; V gene: TRBV29-1; CDR3 length: 10; clone size: .; CDR3 protein: CSVDTPSYTF; CDR3 DNA: TGCAGCGTTGATACTCCTTCGTACACCTTC
J gene: TRBJ1-2; D gene: .; V gene: TRBV12-3/TRBV12-4; CDR3 length: 13; clone size: .; CDR3 protein: CASSIRGAYGYTF; CDR3 DNA: TGTGCCAGCAGCATTCGCGGGGCCTATGGCTACACCTTC
J gene: TRBJ1-2; D gene: .; V gene: TRBV24-1; CDR3 length: 12; clone size: few; CDR3 protein: CATSEGVYGYTF; CDR3 DNA: TGTGCCACCAGTGAGGGCGTCTATGGCTACACCTTC
J gene: TRBJ1-4; D gene: TRBD1; V gene: TRBV4-3; CDR3 length: 15; clone size: .; CDR3 protein: CASSQGTGRNEKLFF; CDR3 DNA: TGCGCCAGCAGCCAGGGGACAGGGAGGAATGAAAAACTGTTTTTT
J gene: TRBJ2-5; D gene: TRBD1; V gene: TRBV20-1; CDR3 length: 15; clone size: .; CDR3 protein: CSASLPDRGQETQYF; CDR3 DNA: TGCAGTGCTAGTCTCCCGGACAGGGGACAAGAGACCCAGTACTTC
J gene: TRBJ1-2; D gene: .; V gene: TRBV21-1; CDR3 length: 17; clone size: .; CDR3 protein: CASSTQTRDRGSTGYTF; CDR3 DNA: TGTGCCAGCAGCACTCAAACGCGGGACAGGGGTTCTACTGGCTACACCTTC
J gene: TRBJ2-1; D gene: .; V gene: TRBV10-2; CDR3 length: 13; clone size: .; CDR3 protein: CASSEGSEGEQFF; CDR3 DNA: TGCGCCAGCAGTGAAGGGAGTGAGGGTGAGCAGTTCTTC
J gene: TRBJ1-1; D gene: TRBD1; V gene: TRBV20-1; CDR3 length: 14; clone size: .; CDR3 protein: CSAGGTGRLTEAFF; CDR3 DNA: TGCAGTGCTGGTGGGACAGGGAGATTAACTGAAGCTTTCTTT
J gene: TRBJ1-4; D gene: .; V gene: TRBV5-1; CDR3 length: 15; clone size: .; CDR3 protein: CASSLAGQINEKLFF; CDR3 DNA: TGCGCCAGCAGCTTGGCCGGACAGATCAATGAAAAACTGTTTTTT
J gene: TRBJ2-3; D gene: TRBD2; V gene: TRBV29-1; CDR3 length: 13; clone size: .; CDR3 protein: CSVEAGGQDTQYF; CDR3 DNA: TGCAGCGTGGAAGCGGGGGGGCAGGATACGCAGTATTTT
J gene: TRBJ2-4; D gene: TRBD1; V gene: TRBV11-2; CDR3 length: 14; clone size: .; CDR3 protein: CASSSSDRVYIQYF; CDR3 DNA: TGTGCCAGCAGCTCCTCCGACAGGGTATACATTCAGTACTTC
J gene: TRBJ1-5; D gene: .; V gene: TRBV19; CDR3 length: 14; clone size: .; CDR3 protein: CASTGFSSNQPQHF; CDR3 DNA: TGTGCCAGTACAGGGTTCTCGAGCAATCAGCCCCAGCATTTT
J gene: TRBJ2-1; D gene: .; V gene: TRBV6-4; CDR3 length: 13; clone size: .; CDR3 protein: CASSAGDRNEQFF; CDR3 DNA: TGTGCCAGCAGTGCCGGAGACCGCAATGAGCAGTTCTTC
J gene: TRBJ1-2; D gene: TRBD1; V gene: TRBV9; CDR3 length: 13; clone size: .; CDR3 protein: CASSAWTGDGYTF; CDR3 DNA: TGTGCCAGCAGCGCGTGGACAGGCGATGGCTACACCTTC
J gene: TRBJ1-5; D gene: TRBD1; V gene: TRBV19; CDR3 length: 15; clone size: .; CDR3 protein: CASSKGQGRRQPQHF; CDR3 DNA: TGTGCCAGTAGTAAGGGACAGGGGAGACGACAGCCCCAGCATTTT
J gene: TRBJ1-1; D gene: .; V gene: TRBV2; CDR3 length: 12; clone size: .; CDR3 protein: CASSVPPGQSFF; CDR3 DNA: TGTGCCAGCAGTGTACCGCCGGGACAATCTTTCTTT
J gene: TRBJ2-5; D gene: TRBD2; V gene: TRBV7-2; CDR3 length: 16; clone size: few; CDR3 protein: CASSRGGRRGRETQYF; CDR3 DNA: TGTGCCAGCAGCCGGGGGGGGCGGCGGGGAAGGGAGACCCAGTACTTC
J gene: TRBJ1-1; D gene: .; V gene: TRBV28; CDR3 length: 16; clone size: .; CDR3 protein: CASSPLSLGANTEAFF; CDR3 DNA: TGTGCCAGCAGTCCCCTTAGTCTAGGGGCAAACACTGAAGCTTTCTTT
J gene: TRBJ1-5; D gene: .; V gene: TRBV10-3; CDR3 length: 13; clone size: once; CDR3 protein: CAISDGGDQPQHF; CDR3 DNA: TGTGCCATCAGTGATGGAGGGGATCAGCCCCAGCATTTT
J gene: TRBJ2-2; D gene: TRBD1; V gene: TRBV18; CDR3 length: 15; clone size: .; CDR3 protein: CASSRQGANTGELFF; CDR3 DNA: TGTGCCAGCTCCCGACAGGGGGCAAACACCGGGGAGCTGTTTTTT
J gene: TRBJ1-3; D gene: .; V gene: TRBV7-6; CDR3 length: 14; clone size: .; CDR3 protein: CASSLAGAQYTIYF; CDR3 DNA: TGTGCCAGCAGCTTAGCAGGGGCTCAGTACACCATATATTTT
J gene: TRBJ1-1; D gene: TRBD1; V gene: TRBV3-1/TRBV3-2; CDR3 length: 16; clone size: .; CDR3 protein: CASSQGYRGLDTEAFF; CDR3 DNA: TGTGCCAGCAGCCAAGGATACAGGGGGCTAGACACTGAAGCTTTCTTT
J gene: TRBJ2-7; D gene: .; V gene: TRBV19; CDR3 length: 13; clone size: .; CDR3 protein: CASSISQFYEQYF; CDR3 DNA: TGTGCCAGTAGTATTTCGCAGTTCTACGAGCAGTACTTC
J gene: TRBJ1-2; D gene: TRBD1; V gene: TRBV9; CDR3 length: 15; clone size: few; CDR3 protein: CASSPGDRGAYGYTF; CDR3 DNA: TGTGCCAGCAGCCCAGGGGACAGGGGCGCGTATGGCTACACCTTC
J gene: TRBJ1-1; D gene: .; V gene: TRBV7-8; CDR3 length: 14; clone size: once; CDR3 protein: CASSLSQGFAEAFF; CDR3 DNA: TGTGCCAGCAGCTTGAGCCAGGGGTTCGCTGAAGCTTTCTTT
J gene: TRBJ1-2; D gene: TRBD1; V gene: TRBV7-8; CDR3 length: 14; clone size: .; CDR3 protein: CASSPWTGSHGYTF; CDR3 DNA: TGTGCCAGCAGCCCTTGGACAGGCAGCCATGGCTACACCTTC
J gene: TRBJ1-5; D gene: .; V gene: TRBV19; CDR3 length: 15; clone size: .; CDR3 protein: CASSPRRAYEQPQHF; CDR3 DNA: TGTGCCAGTAGTCCACGGAGGGCCTATGAACAGCCCCAGCATTTT
J gene: TRBJ2-1; D gene: .; V gene: TRBV7-6; CDR3 length: 14; clone size: .; CDR3 protein: CASSMGHNYNEQFF; CDR3 DNA: TGTGCCAGCAGCATGGGACATAACTACAATGAGCAGTTCTTC